Following are 14 T cell receptor beta chains from one sample sequenced in a study of T-cell memory formation after mild COVID-19. Each CDR3 protein gets one entry after TCRdb re-called the 5' RACE reads with MiXCR. Of 100,000 to 140,000 distinct CDR3 sequences listed, 13% to 15% are singletons. Sequences were obtained from PBMCs or a T cell subset sorted from them (not recorded which). All receptors come from a man between 18 and 29 years old who had mild COVID-19 (a few samples of this study predate the infection). Cell type and time point are not known.

This clonotype was seen at least ten times. The V and J genes are TRBV6-1 and TRBJ2-1; D is unclear. The CDR3 has 10 residues. Per the germline V gene, CDR1 is MNHNS and CDR2 is SASEGT. Trimming removed 6 bases at V and 7 bases at J, with 4 bases between. The CDR3 region is CASSVNEQFF. The CDR3 DNA is TGTGCCAGCAGCGTTAATGAGCAGTTCTTC.

V and J are TRBV6-1 and TRBJ1-1, with a tentative D call TRBD1 (5 bases). The CDR3 is made up of 16 amino acids. The ends were cut back, 0 bases at V and 4 bases at J, with 15 bases in the middle. Per the germline V gene, CDR1 is MNHNS and CDR2 is SASEGT. In DNA form, the CDR3 reads TGTGCCAGCAGTGAAGCCCTGGGACCGTTCTCCACTGAAGCTTTCTTT. Its translation is CASSEALGPFSTEAFF.

The rearrangement uses TRBV7-9 and TRBJ2-7, with D possibly TRBD1 on 6 matching bases. Per the germline V gene, CDR1 is SEHNR and CDR2 is FQNEAQ (reference sequence). The V end was cut by 9 bases, the J end by 0 bases, with 6 bases between. This CDR3 region has 11 residues. CDR3 DNA sequence: TGTGCCAGGGACAGCTCCTACGAGCAGTACGTC. It specifies CARDSSYEQYV.

This clonotype was counted at least ten times. The rearrangement joins TRBV14 to TRBJ2-7; TRBD2 aligns across 15 bases. The CDR3 runs to 20 residues. Losses at the gene ends were 7 bases for V and 0 bases for J; bases not matched to a gene: 16. CDR1 is SGHDN, CDR2 FVKESK, per germline. Here the CDR3 reads CASIPGRRTSGGVPSYEQYV. The CDR3 region has the DNA TGTGCCAGCATCCCCGGACGGCGGACTAGCGGGGGGGTACCCTCCTACGAGCAGTACGTC.

The chain combines TRBV19 with TRBJ1-1, with D unclear. Trimming pared 6 bases from V and 5 bases from J, leaving 7 bases between. CDR1 and CDR2 (germline): LNHDA, SQIVND (reference sequence). This CDR3 is 11 amino acids long. For the CDR3, the DNA is TGTGCCAGTAGGGCGGTTACTGAAGCTTTCTTT. Protein sequence: CASRAVTEAFF. The whole variable domain, filled in from reference TRBV19 and TRBJ1-1, reads DGGITQSPKYLFRKEGQNVTLSCEQNLNHDAMYWYRQDPGQGLRLIYYSQIVNDFQKGDIAEGYSVSREKKESFPLTVTSAQKNPTAFYLCASRAVTEAFFGQGTRLTVV.

The sample holds many counts of this clonotype. The CDR3 region has the DNA TGTGCCAGCAGTTACTCCAGACGTGGTCGCACAGATACGCAGTATTTT. Its translation is CASSYSRRGRTDTQYF. J is TRBJ2-3 and V is TRBV6-5; D gene unclear. Trimming left V 0 bases short and J 1 base short, with 11 bases between. CDR1 is MNHEY and CDR2 is SVGAGI in the germline V gene. This CDR3 region has 16 residues.

In DNA form, the CDR3 reads TGTGCCAGCAGCGACCTCGAGCAGTTCTTC. Protein: CASSDLEQFF. This sequence joins TRBV7-9 and TRBJ2-1; D not certain. CDR1 and CDR2 (germline): SEHNR, FQNEAQ (reference sequence). The CDR3 consists of 10 residues. Trimming left V 5 bases short and J 10 bases short, with 6 bases between.

The chain recombines TRBV12-3 or TRBV12-4 with TRBJ2-1, with D unclear. The V end was cut by 3 bases, the J end by 0 bases, with 15 bases between. The CDR3 is made up of 17 amino acids. For the CDR3, the DNA is TGTGCCAGCAGTTTTACGGAAGCGCCCAGCTCCTACAATGAGCAGTTCTTC. Protein: CASSFTEAPSSYNEQFF.

The J gene is TRBJ1-1, the V gene TRBV18; 8 bases match TRBD1. Germline values: CDR1 KGHSH, CDR2 LQKENI. CDR3 length: 17 amino acids. V lost 3 bases to trimming and J lost 0 bases; unmatched junction nucleotides: 9. Here the CDR3 DNA reads TGTGCCAGCTCACCGGGGTTAACACAGGGGGTGAACACTGAAGCTTTCTTT. The encoded protein is CASSPGLTQGVNTEAFF.

This clonotype showed up just a few times. This rearrangement joins TRBV4-3 to TRBJ2-3, with TRBD2 matching 12 bases. Germline CDR1 is LGHNA and CDR2 is YSLEER. This CDR3 spans 16 amino acids. Losses at the gene ends were 1 base for V and 4 bases for J; bases not matched to a gene: 3. The CDR3 bases are TGCGCCAGCAGCCAAGTGGCTAGCGGGGGGGCAGATACGCAGTATTTT. Residues: CASSQVASGGADTQYF.

A few counts support this clonotype. The chain uses TRBV12-5 and TRBJ2-3; no firm D call. This CDR3 is 13 amino acids long. The ends were cut back, 4 bases at V and 4 bases at J, with 9 bases in the middle. CDR1 and CDR2 from the germline V gene are LGHNT and FRNRAP. The CDR3 region has the DNA TGTGCTAGTGGTTCTCCTCAATCAGATACGCAGTATTTT. Its translation is CASGSPQSDTQYF.

This clonotype was counted at least ten times. The V gene is TRBV5-6, the J gene TRBJ2-6; D might be TRBD1 (5 bases). In germline, CDR1 is SGHDT, CDR2 YYEEEE. V was shortened by 1 base and J by 3 bases, with 17 bases between the two germline ends. CDR3 length: 18 residues. The CDR3 here is CASSLLGRVGIGANVLTF. CDR3 nucleotide sequence: TGTGCCAGCAGCTTGCTAGGCAGGGTGGGAATTGGGGCCAACGTCCTGACTTTC. Based on the CDR3 plus reference TRBV5-6 and TRBJ2-6, the full variable domain is DAGVTQSPTHLIKTRGQQVTLRCSPKSGHDTVSWYQQALGQGPQFIFQYYEEEERQRGNFPDRFSGHQFPNYSSELNVNALLLGDSALYLCASSLLGRVGIGANVLTFGAGSRLTVL.

This clonotype was seen only a few times. The chain carries TRBV6-2 or TRBV6-3 and TRBJ1-6; no definite D call. The CDR3 loop spans 13 amino acids. Trimming removed 7 bases from V and 10 bases from J, with 14 bases in between. Germline V gene data show CDR1 as MNHEY and CDR2 as SVGEGT. CDR3 nucleotide sequence: TGTGCCAGCAACCCGACGACATCCTCACCCCTCCACTTT. It specifies CASNPTTSSPLHF.

This clonotype turned up a few times. V is TRBV3-1 and J is TRBJ2-7; D not resolved. The V gene lost 1 base and the J gene lost 5 bases, with 15 bases spanning the gap. CDR3 length: 15 residues. CDR1 and CDR2 (germline): LGHDT, YNNKEL (reference sequence). CDR3 nucleotide sequence: TGTGCCAGCAGCCAAGGGTTCGGAAGGTCCGACGAGCAGTACTTC. Amino acid sequence: CASSQGFGRSDEQYF.